What follows describes a single T cell receptor (beta chain). Its antigen is currently unknown. CD45RO-negative CD8 cells positively selected for CCR7 made up the naive population, which excluded terminally differentiated effector memory CD45RA+ cells. All of the donors resided in Nashville, Tennessee, and each was a Caucasian adult. The CDR3 spans 14 residues. The trim removed 4 bases at V and 7 bases at J, leaving 6 bases unmatched. Germline lookup yields CDR1 SGDLS and CDR2 YYNGEE. The data derive from a study of shared clonotypes between healthy human individuals. General observations from the study: Around 5.4% of naive CD4 clonotypes were common to four donors. An effect of sequencing depth on clonotype sharing among donors was expected.

Some clones are missing from TCRdb's copy, which holds only in-frame ones; the method was immunoSEQ multiplex PCR. The sample has hundreds of thousands of clones, about 96% seen once. This receptor was identified in a man aged 30-40 years in good health. The J gene is TRBJ2-1, the V gene TRBV9, with 9 bases matching TRBD2. Sequencing used naive CD8+ T cells sorted from blood. The chain's CDR3 is CASSLHSGSNEQFF. For the CDR3, the DNA is TGTGCCAGCAGCCTCCATAGCGGGAGTAATGAGCAGTTCTTC.